This TCR beta chain was recorded in a study of T cells after posttransplantation cyclophosphamide. Measured with immunoSEQ multiplex PCR; TCRdb has only the in-frame clones, and not every one. This table holds roughly 25,000 clones, more than 70% found once. This clone was recorded a few times. Its cognate antigen is unknown. The germline CDR1 and CDR2 sequences are LNHNV and YYDKDF (reference sequence). This CDR3 has 13 residues. The V end was cut by 0 bases, the J end by 4 bases, with 7 bases between. Study-wide findings and caveats: Later blood repertoires were often dominated by clones from the donor CD8+ memory compartment. TRB clonality was highly associated with recipient CMV seropositivity and reactivation. TRB overlap between skin or GI tissue T cells and blood was limited.

This clonotype was sampled from a woman aged 60 to 75 with a blood cancer, CMV-positive, and with a related stem cell donor. The chain joins TRBV15 to TRBJ2-7, with unresolved D. The sequencing sample was made of PBMCs. The CDR3 loop reads CATSRDYRYEQYF. Written as DNA, the CDR3 is TGTGCCACCAGCAGAGACTATCGGTACGAGCAGTACTTC.